This T cell receptor beta chain came from a study of chemoradiotherapy in HPV16-positive cancers. Produced via immunoSEQ multiplex PCR; TCRdb's table is partial and in-frame only. The sample consists of 25,000 to 40,000 clones, about 85% of them appearing once. Germline V gene sequence: CDR1 SNHLY, CDR2 FYNNEI. This CDR3 comprises 11 residues. Worth noting for this clone: An end of the junction does not agree with germline; a read error may underlie this.

The TCR originated in a human donor with HPV-associated anogenital cancer. This specimen consisted of blood, obtained from a patient who underwent chemoradiotherapy. The chain joins TRBV2 to TRBJ1-2; D gene uncertain. CDR3 DNA sequence: TGTGCCAGCAGGAAGAGCCTTCAGGTCTTCTTC. The encoded protein is CASRKSLQVFF.